Listed below are T cell receptor beta chains from one sample, sequenced in a study of control samples from healthy donors and cancer patients. The method was immunoSEQ multiplex PCR; TCRdb's version includes in-frame clones alone and lacks a portion of them. The sample shows roughly 41,000 clones, around 94% of them seen only once. Sequencing was carried out using blood. These receptors all come from a man aged 60 to 69 in good health. CDR3s include the opening cysteine and the closing phenylalanine or tryptophan. The order of the fields is V gene, J gene, CDR3 protein.

v_call: TRBV27; j_call: TRBJ2-7; cdr3_aa: CASSFWGSSGSYEQYF
v_call: TRBV30; j_call: TRBJ1-1; cdr3_aa: CAWSVPGRTEAFF
v_call: TRBV7-8; j_call: TRBJ1-5; cdr3_aa: CASSLGDNSNQPQHF
v_call: TRBV11-3; j_call: TRBJ2-6; cdr3_aa: CASASSGANVLTF
v_call: TRBV5-1; j_call: TRBJ2-7; cdr3_aa: CASSGQNPYEQYF
v_call: TRBV3-1/TRBV3-2; j_call: TRBJ2-1; cdr3_aa: CASSQGLDTYNEQFF
v_call: TRBV28; j_call: TRBJ1-3; cdr3_aa: CASSQHGQFSGNTIYF
v_call: TRBV6-5; j_call: TRBJ1-3; cdr3_aa: CASKKPGTGNTIYF
v_call: TRBV20-1; j_call: TRBJ1-5; cdr3_aa: CSASWGSNQPQHF
v_call: TRBV7-9; j_call: TRBJ2-5; cdr3_aa: CASSRTSGMIQETQYF
v_call: TRBV30; j_call: TRBJ2-5; cdr3_aa: CAWGVSRETQYF
v_call: TRBV9; j_call: TRBJ2-7; cdr3_aa: CASSVGGLASEQYF
v_call: TRBV3-1/TRBV3-2; j_call: TRBJ1-6; cdr3_aa: CASSQEWGGLRSSPLHF
v_call: TRBV19; j_call: TRBJ2-1; cdr3_aa: CASSIGMVTQLNEQFF
v_call: TRBV29-1; j_call: TRBJ1-2; cdr3_aa: CSVGGNGYTF
v_call: TRBV9; j_call: TRBJ1-3; cdr3_aa: CASSVDQVGLGSGNTIYF
v_call: TRBV2; j_call: TRBJ1-4; cdr3_aa: CASGSSNEKLFF
v_call: TRBV2; j_call: TRBJ2-7; cdr3_aa: CASSEREGVEQYF
v_call: TRBV27; j_call: TRBJ2-7; cdr3_aa: CASSLSVAGAYEQYF
v_call: TRBV4-2; j_call: TRBJ2-7; cdr3_aa: CASSQGLTTYEQYF
v_call: TRBV28; j_call: TRBJ1-4; cdr3_aa: CASSLGSEEEKLFF
v_call: TRBV28; j_call: TRBJ2-7; cdr3_aa: CASSLSGKYYEQYF
v_call: TRBV15; j_call: TRBJ1-3; cdr3_aa: CATGGGTAGNTIYF
v_call: TRBV28; j_call: TRBJ2-1; cdr3_aa: CASSPGGTYEQFF
v_call: TRBV4-1; j_call: TRBJ1-4; cdr3_aa: CASSLQSVGVNEKLFF
v_call: TRBV30; j_call: TRBJ2-7; cdr3_aa: CAWSVIEESGEQYF
v_call: TRBV29-1; j_call: TRBJ1-1; cdr3_aa: CSAEDRANTEAFF
v_call: TRBV19; j_call: TRBJ1-5; cdr3_aa: CASSIHPGPQHF
v_call: TRBV2; j_call: TRBJ2-2; cdr3_aa: CASSYTGELFF
v_call: TRBV28; j_call: TRBJ1-6; cdr3_aa: CASSFGGLLSSYNSPLHF
v_call: TRBV19; j_call: TRBJ2-7; cdr3_aa: CASSISTVDEQYF
v_call: TRBV7-9; j_call: TRBJ2-7; cdr3_aa: CASRGTRGDEQYF
v_call: TRBV28; j_call: TRBJ1-1; cdr3_aa: CASSLVLTEAFF
v_call: TRBV18; j_call: TRBJ2-4; cdr3_aa: CASSPMGTGTNIQYF
v_call: TRBV28; j_call: TRBJ1-2; cdr3_aa: CASSLATLFGYTF
v_call: TRBV12-5; j_call: TRBJ1-1; cdr3_aa: CASGLGQMNTEAFF
v_call: TRBV5-1; j_call: TRBJ2-1; cdr3_aa: CASSLAGLNNEQFF
v_call: TRBV2; j_call: TRBJ2-1; cdr3_aa: CASSSGTGGYNEQFF
v_call: TRBV6-1; j_call: TRBJ2-1; cdr3_aa: CASSERAAGAYNEQFF
v_call: TRBV28; j_call: TRBJ1-2; cdr3_aa: CASEMSRGGYGYTF
v_call: TRBV7-2; j_call: TRBJ2-7; cdr3_aa: CASSFGQGYEQYF
v_call: TRBV7-2; j_call: TRBJ1-6; cdr3_aa: CASSPGHFNSPLHF
v_call: TRBV6-2/TRBV6-3; j_call: TRBJ1-5; cdr3_aa: CASSRTGGNQPQHF
v_call: TRBV25-1; j_call: TRBJ2-7; cdr3_aa: CASSELLVGGEQYF
v_call: TRBV29-1; j_call: TRBJ2-3; cdr3_aa: CSVEGREGVPTDTQYF
v_call: TRBV11-3; j_call: TRBJ2-3; cdr3_aa: CASSTGASHSLSDTQYF
v_call: TRBV13; j_call: TRBJ2-2; cdr3_aa: CASSAPVGRAGGELFF
v_call: TRBV19; j_call: TRBJ2-5; cdr3_aa: CASPNRGNQETQYF
v_call: TRBV10-3; j_call: TRBJ2-3; cdr3_aa: CAISERTGLAGTDTQYF
v_call: TRBV11-2; j_call: TRBJ2-3; cdr3_aa: CASTSMGVRGTDTQYF
v_call: TRBV29-1; j_call: TRBJ2-7; cdr3_aa: CSAQSQGRGTPYEQYF
v_call: TRBV5-6; j_call: TRBJ2-3; cdr3_aa: CASSFGTVGTDTQYF
v_call: TRBV6-5; j_call: TRBJ1-2; cdr3_aa: CASIALGLNYGYTF